The 11 T cell receptor beta chains below come from one sample, sequenced in a study of cytomegalovirus exposure and HLA in healthy donors. In the PCR, 60 Vbeta and 13 Jbeta primers were used. TCRdb's copy holds only in-frame clones and misses some; the assay was immunoSEQ multiplex PCR. This table holds 100,000 to 150,000 clones, roughly 80% found once. The sequenced sample was PBMCs. The receptors here all came from a woman in her thirties or forties in good health and CMV-seropositive.

The chain is built from TRBV7-6 and TRBJ2-1; 10 bases fit TRBD2. The junction had 12 bases not matched to a gene; V was cut back by 1 base and J by 0 bases. The CDR3 has 20 amino acids. Germline V lookup: CDR1 SGHVS, CDR2 FNYEAQ. The CDR3 nucleotides are TGTGCCAGCAGCTTAGTAGAGACTAGCGGGTACATCAGCTCCTACAATGAGCAGTTCTTC. Its protein is CASSLVETSGYISSYNEQFF.

The table lists this clone with a count of one. This chain joins TRBV4-2 and TRBJ2-2; TRBD2 aligns across 12 bases. Germline CDR1 reads LGHNA; CDR2 reads YNFKEQ. The CDR3 extends over 19 amino acids. V gave up 1 base and J gave up 0 bases; unmatched junction bases: 6. This CDR3 reads CASSQVVASGRANTGELFF. CDR3 coding DNA: TGTGCCAGCAGCCAAGTTGTCGCTAGCGGGAGGGCGAACACCGGGGAGCTGTTTTTT.

The CDR3 sequence: CASSPGVGEKLFF. CDR3 nucleotide sequence: TGTGCCAGCAGCCCAGGGGTGGGTGAAAAACTGTTTTTT. The chain is built from TRBV28 and TRBJ1-4; possible D gene TRBD1, 6 bases. The CDR3 is 13 residues long. Germline V gives CDR1 MDHEN, CDR2 SYDVKM. V lost 6 bases to trimming and J lost 7 bases, with 12 bases between them.

This clone appeared a few times. Other nucleotide sequences in the sample specify the same CDR3. The chain recombines TRBV4-1 with TRBJ1-1; 8 nucleotides match TRBD1. CDR3 length: 17 residues. Germline CDR1 MGHRA, CDR2 YSYEKL. The junction had 7 bases not matched to a gene; V was cut back by 0 bases and J by 1 base. Here the CDR3 DNA reads TGCGCCAGCAGCCAAGATCGCCAGGGGGCGCAGAACACTGAAGCTTTCTTT. Translation: CASSQDRQGAQNTEAFF.

This clone came up many times. This sequence joins TRBV6-6 and TRBJ2-1; 12 bases line up with TRBD2. Germline assignment: CDR1 MNHNY and CDR2 SVGAGI (reference sequence). This CDR3 contains 15 residues. The V gene end was trimmed by 2 bases and the J gene end by 7 bases; junction bases not matched to a gene: 3. The CDR3 reads CASSYLAGGKNEQFF. CDR3 in DNA: TGTGCCAGCAGTTACCTAGCGGGAGGGAAGAATGAGCAGTTCTTC.

J is TRBJ1-5 and V is TRBV5-8; 8 bases fit TRBD1. Germline values: CDR1 SGHTS, CDR2 YDEGEE. This CDR3 contains 15 residues. V gave up 6 bases and J gave up 2 bases; unmatched junction bases: 7. The chain's CDR3 is CASTTGAQRNQPQHF. The DNA for the CDR3 is TGTGCCAGCACGACAGGGGCACAGCGCAATCAGCCCCAGCATTTT.

The V and J genes are TRBV9 and TRBJ1-1; D gene uncertain. Looked up from germline, CDR1 is SGDLS and CDR2 is YYNGEE. The CDR3 sequence is 17 residues long. V lost 0 bases and J lost 3, with 18 bases in between. The CDR3 spells CASSVEWRFTTDTEAFF. The CDR3 nucleotides read TGTGCCAGCAGCGTAGAATGGCGGTTTACGACGGACACTGAAGCTTTCTTT.

This clone was counted a single time. The chain is built from TRBV6-5 and TRBJ2-7, with D uncertain. This CDR3 is built from 12 residues. Germline CDR1 is MNHEY and CDR2 is SVGAGI. Trimming took off 4 bases at V and 5 bases at J, with 9 bases between the two ends. The CDR3: CASSLGKDEQYF. The CDR3 region has the DNA TGTGCCAGCAGTTTGGGCAAAGACGAGCAGTACTTC.

The chain recombines TRBV7-9 with TRBJ1-1; TRBD1 matches 8 bases. Trimming removed 3 bases from V and 2 bases from J; junction bases left unmatched: 11. This CDR3 region has 17 residues. Germline CDR1 reads SEHNR; CDR2 reads FQNEAQ (reference sequence). The CDR3 DNA is TGTGCCAGCAGCTTTCCCCCGGGACAGGAATTCAACACTGAAGCTTTCTTT. Residues: CASSFPPGQEFNTEAFF. Looking up the rest from reference TRBV7-9 and TRBJ1-1 gives the full variable domain: DTGVSQNPRHKITKRGQNVTFRCDPISEHNRLYWYRQTLGQGPEFLTYFQNEAQLEKSRLLSDRFSAERPKGSFSTLEIQRTEQGDSAMYLCASSFPPGQEFNTEAFFGQGTRLTVV.

The chain couples TRBV30 to TRBJ1-1; D remains unclear. With 4 bases removed from V and 8 bases from J, the gap between germline ends came to 14 bases. The germline V gene has CDR1 GTSNPN and CDR2 SVGIG (reference sequence). The CDR3 has 12 amino acids. The CDR3 loop is CAWIPGGYEAFF. CDR3 nucleotides: TGTGCCTGGATCCCGGGTGGGTACGAAGCTTTCTTT.

V usage is TRBV7-2 and J usage is TRBJ1-5; the D is unclear. The V gene lost 5 bases and the J gene lost 1 base, with 15 bases spanning the gap. The CDR3 consists of 16 residues. Germline V gene sequence: CDR1 SGHTA, CDR2 FQGNSA. The CDR3 DNA follows: TGTGCCAGCAGCCCCTCATTATCGGGGAGCAATCAGCCCCAGCATTTT. This sequence encodes CASSPSLSGSNQPQHF.